The 5 T cell receptor beta chains reported below all come from one sample, sequenced in a study of blood T cells in healthy people across ages. It was with a sample-barcoded 5' primer and a J-beta primer mix that a second PCR of roughly 7 to 12 cycles was run. TCRdb recomputed calls from the 5' RACE reads with MiXCR, one row per CDR3 protein. The sample consists of about 1.8 million distinct CDR3 sequences, roughly 49% of them appearing once. Specimen: blood. The receptors come from a woman aged 40-49 years in good health.

This clonotype came up a few times. The chain couples TRBV20-1 to TRBJ2-5, with D unclear. CDR3 size: 12 residues. V was shortened by 8 bases and J by 2 bases, with 12 bases between the two germline ends. Germline V gene data show CDR1 as DFQATT and CDR2 as SNEGSKA (reference sequence). The CDR3 region is CSSLGLQETQYF. Written as DNA, the CDR3 is TGCAGTAGTCTGGGATTACAAGAGACCCAGTACTTC.

This clonotype showed up just a few times. The CDR3 spells CASSRGYSYGYTF. The DNA of the CDR3 is TGTGCCAGCAGTCGGGGTTATAGCTATGGCTACACCTTC. This chain uses TRBV6-6 with TRBJ1-2; unclear D gene. The CDR3 runs 13 residues. Germline V gene lookup returns CDR1 MNHNY and CDR2 SVGAGI (reference sequence). Trimming removed 5 bases from V and 4 bases from J, with 11 bases in between.

The chain recombines TRBV4-1 with TRBJ2-1; D gene unclear. Germline V lookup: CDR1 MGHRA, CDR2 YSYEKL. This CDR3 comprises 15 residues. V lost 1 base and J 3 bases, leaving 10 bases between the germline ends. CDR3: CASSQAGSGYNEQFF. In nucleotides, the CDR3 is TGCGCCAGCAGCCAAGCTGGGTCGGGCTACAATGAGCAGTTCTTC.

The gene calls are TRBV27 and TRBJ1-4; TRBD1 matches 7 bases. Per the germline V gene, CDR1 is MNHEY and CDR2 is SMNVEV (reference sequence). Trimming cost V 5 bases and J 6 bases; bases outside gene matches: 12. The CDR3 has 16 residues. CDR3 amino acids: CASSTRQGIVDEKLFF. In nucleotides, the CDR3 is TGTGCCAGCAGTACTAGACAGGGAATAGTGGATGAAAAACTGTTTTTT.

J is TRBJ2-5 and V is TRBV6-1; maybe TRBD1 (5 bases). The germline V gene encodes CDR1 MNHNS and CDR2 SASEGT. Between the trimmed V and J ends, which lost 2 bases and 12 bases, there was a span of 16 bases. This CDR3 is built from 13 residues. The CDR3 region is CASSEFRGYPEYF. CDR3 in DNA: TGTGCCAGCAGTGAATTTAGGGGATACCCGGAGTACTTC.